This TCR beta chain is drawn from a study of T cells in Graves' hyperthyroidism and ophthalmopathy. This clonotype was seen repeatedly, ten times or more. The V and J ends lost 6 bases and 7 bases respectively, with 12 bases between them. This CDR3 is built from 12 residues. Germline V CDR1 and CDR2: SNHLY, FYNNEI. Using RNA transcripts as the source, TCR beta CDR3 regions were amplified. First-round RT-PCR targeting the TCR CDR3 was performed with the HTBI primer set. TCRdb itself ran the multiplex PCR reads through MiXCR, one entry per CDR3 protein. The top ten hold 20% of the sample, which has about 380,000 distinct CDR3 sequences, 13% to 15% seen once.

The genes are TRBV2 and TRBJ1-2; D gene ambiguous. The source of this sequence is a young woman with Graves' ophthalmopathy. Material: blood. The DNA of the CDR3 is TGTGCCAGCAGGGGAACAGTAGGTGGCTACACCTTC. This encodes CASRGTVGGYTF.